This TCR beta chain was documented in a study of human T cells and chemical hapten exposure. This clonotype was picked up a small number of times. Time point indicated: pre-sensitization, week 0. Treatment in this sample: therapeutic diphenylcyclopropenone sensitization with weekly scalp DPC. V lost 6 bases and J lost 5, with 11 bases in between. Looked up from germline, CDR1 is MDHEN and CDR2 is SYDVKM. The CDR3 loop spans 13 amino acids. TCRdb independently ran MiXCR on the RACE reads; one entry per CDR3 protein. This sample carries under 200,000 distinct CDR3 sequences, 30% of them seen once, and the ten largest clones take less than 3%.

The V call is TRBV28, the J call TRBJ2-1, with D unresolved. The sequence was collected from a woman in her 30s with alopecia areata. Some clones in this sample may be carry-over from other donors' samples. Source: whole blood, taken in connection with sensitization to the hapten diphenylcyclopropenone (DPC). CDR3 DNA: TGTGCCAGCAGCCACGGAACGGACAATGAGCAGTTCTTC. Translated: CASSHGTDNEQFF.